The rows below give T cell receptor beta chains drawn from one sample of a study of vaccination and CD4 T cells after COVID-19. TCRdb re-analysed the PCR reads in MiXCR, keeping a single row per CDR3 protein. The sample has tens of thousands of distinct CDR3 sequences; roughly 38% are singletons. Their antigens are not known. Sequences were derived from CD4+ T cells from blood, cultured in vitro, sampled about 7 months after SARS-CoV-2 vaccination. The receptors here all came from a human donor who had recovered from COVID-19. The CDR3 runs from the conserved cysteine through the conserved F or W. The order of the fields is V gene, clone size, J gene, CDR3 length, D gene, CDR3 DNA, CDR3 protein. D genes are given only for firm matches. Rows give clone size only sometimes, using once, few, many, or a class for an expanded clone.

V: TRBV28; size: .; J: TRBJ1-2; length: 17; D: TRBD1; DNA: TGTGCCAGCTCAAGCTTTTTTGGACAGGGGGCTAGGTATGGCTACACCTTC; CDR3: CASSSFFGQGARYGYTF
V: TRBV20-1; size: few; J: TRBJ1-1; length: 15; D: .; DNA: TGCAGTGCCAGGGCCATTGGGGGGCGAAACACTGAAGCTTTCTTT; CDR3: CSARAIGGRNTEAFF
V: TRBV7-3; size: few; J: TRBJ2-3; length: 17; D: TRBD2; DNA: TGTGCCAGCAGCTCCGGACTAGCGGGGCCTAGCACAGATACGCAGTATTTT; CDR3: CASSSGLAGPSTDTQYF
V: TRBV6-2/TRBV6-3; size: .; J: TRBJ2-7; length: 14; D: .; DNA: TGTGCCAGCATGGGGGATCCTGCCTCCTACGAGCAGTACTTC; CDR3: CASMGDPASYEQYF
V: TRBV15; size: .; J: TRBJ2-1; length: 20; D: .; DNA: TGTGCCACCAGCAGAGATCCTTTCAGGGGGGAGTACACTTCCTACAATGAGCAGTTCTTC; CDR3: CATSRDPFRGEYTSYNEQFF
V: TRBV27; size: .; J: TRBJ2-5; length: 18; D: TRBD2; DNA: TGTGCCAACCCGACTAGCGGGAGACCCCCTGTATTTGGAGAGACCCAGTACTTC; CDR3: CANPTSGRPPVFGETQYF
V: TRBV28; size: few; J: TRBJ1-1; length: 14; D: TRBD1; DNA: TGTGCCAGCAGCCAGACAGGGGCGGACACTGAAGCTTTCTTT; CDR3: CASSQTGADTEAFF
V: TRBV7-9; size: few; J: TRBJ1-2; length: 14; D: .; DNA: TGTGCCAGCAGCCCCCCGGCTTTGAACTATGGCTACACCTTC; CDR3: CASSPPALNYGYTF
V: TRBV20-1; size: .; J: TRBJ1-1; length: 11; D: .; DNA: TGCAGTGGCGAGTGGGGGAAGGAAGCTTTCTTT; CDR3: CSGEWGKEAFF
V: TRBV20-1; size: few; J: TRBJ2-5; length: 15; D: TRBD2; DNA: TGCAGTGCTAGGGGGCGGGAGGGGCCCCAAGAGACCCAGTACTTC; CDR3: CSARGREGPQETQYF
V: TRBV7-2; size: .; J: TRBJ1-2; length: 13; D: .; DNA: TGTGCCAGCAGCTCACGACGGGCCTATGGCTACACCTTC; CDR3: CASSSRRAYGYTF
V: TRBV20-1; size: .; J: TRBJ2-2; length: 14; D: TRBD1; DNA: TGCAGTGCCCCTAGACAGGGGAACACCGGGGAGCTGTTTTTT; CDR3: CSAPRQGNTGELFF
V: TRBV9; size: .; J: TRBJ1-6; length: 15; D: .; DNA: TGTGCCAGCAGCGTAGAGGGTTCATGGGATTCACCCCTCCACTTT; CDR3: CASSVEGSWDSPLHF
V: TRBV12-3/TRBV12-4; size: .; J: TRBJ1-5; length: 14; D: .; DNA: TGTGCCAGCAGCCCTACTCGGAACGATCAGCCCCAGCATTTT; CDR3: CASSPTRNDQPQHF
V: TRBV27; size: .; J: TRBJ2-1; length: 14; D: .; DNA: TGTGCCAGCAGTTCCCCTCTAGGGTTGAGCGAGCAGTTCTTC; CDR3: CASSSPLGLSEQFF
V: TRBV4-2; size: few; J: TRBJ1-2; length: 13; D: .; DNA: TGTGCCAGCAGACAACAGGGCGGCTATGGCTACACCTTC; CDR3: CASRQQGGYGYTF
V: TRBV7-9; size: few; J: TRBJ2-2; length: 13; D: .; DNA: TGTGCCAGCACGCCGACTGTCACCGGGGAGCTGTTTTTT; CDR3: CASTPTVTGELFF
V: TRBV6-2/TRBV6-3; size: .; J: TRBJ2-5; length: 13; D: TRBD2; DNA: TGTGCCAGCAAAAGGCAGGGAGGGGAGACCCAGTACTTC; CDR3: CASKRQGGETQYF
V: TRBV20-1; size: once; J: TRBJ1-1; length: 16; D: TRBD1; DNA: TGCAGTGCAACGTCAAAACTCGGACAGGGCGGGACTGAAGCTTTCTTT; CDR3: CSATSKLGQGGTEAFF
V: TRBV19; size: .; J: TRBJ2-1; length: 13; D: .; DNA: TGTGCCAGTAGTCCCCTTTATCGCAATGAGCAGTTCTTC; CDR3: CASSPLYRNEQFF
V: TRBV24-1; size: .; J: TRBJ2-3; length: 16; D: .; DNA: TGTGCCACCAGTGATCGTCGGCCAAGTAGCACAGATACGCAGTATTTT; CDR3: CATSDRRPSSTDTQYF
V: TRBV28; size: once; J: TRBJ1-6; length: 15; D: .; DNA: TGTGCCAGCACAACGATCCCGAGCTCCTATTCACCCCTCCACTTT; CDR3: CASTTIPSSYSPLHF
V: TRBV6-1; size: .; J: TRBJ1-3; length: 17; D: TRBD1; DNA: TGTGCCAGCAGTGAGCGGGGAGGGGGCGATCCGGGAAACACCATATATTTT; CDR3: CASSERGGGDPGNTIYF
V: TRBV10-3; size: .; J: TRBJ2-7; length: 11; D: .; DNA: TGTGCCATCAGTGAGTTTGTGGAGCAGTACTTC; CDR3: CAISEFVEQYF
V: TRBV29-1; size: .; J: TRBJ1-2; length: 13; D: TRBD1; DNA: TGCAGCGTCCGACAGGGGGCTTCGATTGGCTACACCTTC; CDR3: CSVRQGASIGYTF
V: TRBV15; size: .; J: TRBJ2-1; length: 11; D: .; DNA: TGTGCCACCAGAGCGGTAGGTGAGCAGTTCTTC; CDR3: CATRAVGEQFF